This record covers a single T cell receptor (beta chain). This record comes from a study of somatic mutations in cytotoxic T cells in rheumatoid arthritis. Germline V gene lookup returns CDR1 MNHNS and CDR2 SASEGT. V lost 2 bases and J lost 9; bases outside the gene matches: 13. The CDR3 has 17 amino acids. TCRdb keeps only in-frame clones here, not all; method: immunoSEQ multiplex PCR. This sample carries about 10,000 clones, around four fifths of them seen once, and the ten largest clones take about a fifth. The J gene is TRBJ2-1, the V gene TRBV6-1, with 10 nucleotides matching TRBD2. This receptor was obtained from a man in his fifties or sixties in good health. Sequenced input: CD8+ T cells sorted from blood. The CDR3 bases are TGTGCCAGCAGTGAACTCGTTGGGACTAGCGTGGAGGGTGAGCAGTTCTTC. Its translation: CASSELVGTSVEGEQFF.